This T cell receptor (beta chain) was identified during a study of CD8 T cells in ankylosing spondylitis. Whole-study results and caveats: Matched synovial fluid from ankylosing spondylitis patients was reported to be enriched for disease-linked clones. A motif in TCR beta, a set of under ten highly homologous variants, appeared characteristic of ankylosing spondylitis blood. Clones linked with disease were CD8+ and fairly uncommon in the peripheral blood.

TCRdb re-analysed the 5' RACE reads in MiXCR, keeping a single row per CDR3 protein. The sample consists of roughly 120,000 distinct CDR3 sequences, about 6.4% of them appearing once. This clonotype appeared many times. Its cognate antigen is unknown. This CDR3 region has 13 residues. Deletions cut 5 bases from V and 2 bases from J, with 12 bases between. Germline V gene lookup returns CDR1 DFQATT and CDR2 SNEGSKA (reference sequence). The V and J genes are TRBV20-1 and TRBJ1-2, with a tentative D call TRBD1 (6 bases). The clonotype originates from a male donor with ankylosing spondylitis or in good health (not recorded which). Material: blood, either unsorted or a sorted T cell fraction (not recorded which). The CDR3 spells CSALRTANYGYTF. The CDR3 coding sequence is TGCAGTGCTCTCCGGACAGCAAACTATGGCTACACCTTC.